This T cell receptor beta chain stems from a study of glioma-infiltrating T cells after dendritic cell vaccination. Study background: Between the early 2000s and the early 2010s, patients got autologous tumor lysate-pulsed dendritic cell vaccines.

Generated by immunoSEQ multiplex PCR, the TCRdb table keeps only in-frame clones and is missing some. The sample carries around 72,000 clones, around 81% recorded once. V gave up 5 bases and J gave up 2 bases; unmatched junction bases: 13. Germline CDR1 and CDR2: SGHVS and FNYEAQ. CDR3 length: 20 residues. V gene TRBV7-6 combines with J gene TRBJ2-3, with 16 bases identical to TRBD2. The sequencing here drew on blood, taken before dendritic cell vaccination. This receptor was obtained from a human donor with glioblastoma. CDR3 sequence reads: CASSLGPGLAGGVNTDTQYF. The DNA for the CDR3 is TGTGCCAGCAGCCTAGGGCCGGGACTAGCGGGGGGGGTAAACACAGATACGCAGTATTTT.